This T cell receptor (beta chain) was obtained from a study of blood T cell repertoires in COVID-19. Turning to the study itself: The United States, Italy and Spain provided the acute and convalescent COVID-19 samples.

Method: immunoSEQ multiplex PCR; TCRdb's copy keeps in-frame clones and lacks some. This table holds approximately 230,000 clones, roughly 85% found once. Germline CDR1 and CDR2: SGHAT and FQNNGV. The V end was cut by 2 bases, the J end by 3 bases, with 7 bases between. The CDR3 is made up of 13 amino acids. This clonotype was obtained from a man aged 30 to 45 who had recovered from COVID-19. Sequencing used peripheral blood. This chain links TRBV11-2 with TRBJ2-5; D perhaps matches TRBD2 (6 bases). CDR3 amino acids: CASSLWGEETQYF. The CDR3 nucleotides read TGTGCCAGCAGCTTATGGGGGGAAGAGACCCAGTACTTC.